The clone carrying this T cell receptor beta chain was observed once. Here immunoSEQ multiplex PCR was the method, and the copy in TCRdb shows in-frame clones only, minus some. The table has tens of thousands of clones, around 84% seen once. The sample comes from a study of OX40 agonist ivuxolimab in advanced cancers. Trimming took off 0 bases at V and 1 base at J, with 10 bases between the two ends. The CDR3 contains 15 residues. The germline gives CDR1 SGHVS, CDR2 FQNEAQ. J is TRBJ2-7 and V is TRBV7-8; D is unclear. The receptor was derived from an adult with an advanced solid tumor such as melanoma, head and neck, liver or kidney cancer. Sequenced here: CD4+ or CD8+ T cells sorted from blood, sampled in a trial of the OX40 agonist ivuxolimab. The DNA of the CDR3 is TGTGCCAGCAGCTTAGCGTCGGGCTCTTCCTACGAGCAGTACTTC. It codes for CASSLASGSSYEQYF.